The entry that follows covers one T cell receptor (beta chain) sequence. The J segment lost 3 bases and the V segment lost 3 bases, leaving 1 base of the junction unmatched. The germline gives CDR1 SGHVS, CDR2 FNYEAQ. The CDR3 runs to 13 residues. This sample was included in a study of blood T cell repertoires in COVID-19. Here immunoSEQ multiplex PCR was the method, and the copy in TCRdb shows in-frame clones only, minus some. Altogether a few hundred thousand clones are present, 80% to 85% being singletons, with the ten largest covering roughly 2.3%. This rearrangement joins TRBV7-6 to TRBJ1-1; 7 bases align to TRBD1. The receptor comes from a woman in her sixties or seventies with acute or convalescent COVID-19. The sample taken for sequencing was peripheral blood. Here the CDR3 DNA reads TGTGCCAGCAGCTTTACAGGGGACACTGAAGCTTTCTTT. Protein product: CASSFTGDTEAFF.